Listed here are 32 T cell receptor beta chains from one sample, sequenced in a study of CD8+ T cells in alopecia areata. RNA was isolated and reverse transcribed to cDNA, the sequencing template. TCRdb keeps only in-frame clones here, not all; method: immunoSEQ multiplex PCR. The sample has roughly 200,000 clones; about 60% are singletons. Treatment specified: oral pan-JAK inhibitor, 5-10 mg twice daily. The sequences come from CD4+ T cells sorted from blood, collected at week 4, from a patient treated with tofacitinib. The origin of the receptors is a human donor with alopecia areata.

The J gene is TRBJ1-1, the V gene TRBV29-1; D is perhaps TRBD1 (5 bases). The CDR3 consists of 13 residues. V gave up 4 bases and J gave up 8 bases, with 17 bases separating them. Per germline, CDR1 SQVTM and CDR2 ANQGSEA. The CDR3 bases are TGCAGCGTTGCTGGGACTATTACTCCCGAAGCTTTCTTT. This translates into CSVAGTITPEAFF.

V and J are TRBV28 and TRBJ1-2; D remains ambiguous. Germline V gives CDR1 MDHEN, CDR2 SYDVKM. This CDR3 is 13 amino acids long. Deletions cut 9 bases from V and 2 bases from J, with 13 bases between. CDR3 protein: CASQPVVNYGYTF. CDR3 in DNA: TGTGCCAGTCAACCCGTGGTGAACTATGGCTACACCTTC.

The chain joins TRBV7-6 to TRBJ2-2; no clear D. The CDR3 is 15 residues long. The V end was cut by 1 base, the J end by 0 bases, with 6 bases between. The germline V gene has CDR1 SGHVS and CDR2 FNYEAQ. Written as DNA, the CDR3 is TGTGCCAGCAGCTTAGGGCAGGCGAACACCGGGGAGCTGTTTTTT. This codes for CASSLGQANTGELFF.

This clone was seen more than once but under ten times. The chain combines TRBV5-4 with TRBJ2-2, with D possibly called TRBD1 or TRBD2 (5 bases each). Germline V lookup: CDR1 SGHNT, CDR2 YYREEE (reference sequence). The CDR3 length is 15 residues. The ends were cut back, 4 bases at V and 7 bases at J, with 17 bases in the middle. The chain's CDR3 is CASSPKVGAGGELFF. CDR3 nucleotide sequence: TGTGCCAGCAGCCCCAAGGTCGGGGCGGGCGGGGAGCTGTTTTTT.

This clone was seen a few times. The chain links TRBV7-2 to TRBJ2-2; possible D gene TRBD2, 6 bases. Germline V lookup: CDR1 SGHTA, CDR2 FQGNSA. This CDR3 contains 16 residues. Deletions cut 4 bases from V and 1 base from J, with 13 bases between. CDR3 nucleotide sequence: TGTGCCAGCAGCTCCTATATCGGGGGGAACACCGGGGAGCTGTTTTTT. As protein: CASSSYIGGNTGELFF.

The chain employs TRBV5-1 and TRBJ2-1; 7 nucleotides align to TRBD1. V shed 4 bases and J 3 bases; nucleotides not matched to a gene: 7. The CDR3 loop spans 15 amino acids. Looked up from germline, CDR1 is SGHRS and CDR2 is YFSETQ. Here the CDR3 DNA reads TGCGCCAGCAGCGAGGACAGGAGTTTCTACAATGAGCAGTTCTTC. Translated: CASSEDRSFYNEQFF.

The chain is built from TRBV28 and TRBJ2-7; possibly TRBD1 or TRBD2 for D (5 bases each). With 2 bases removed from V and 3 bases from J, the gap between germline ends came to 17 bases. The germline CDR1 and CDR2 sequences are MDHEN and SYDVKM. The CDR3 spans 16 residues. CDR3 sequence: CASSLDGGSFGYEQYF. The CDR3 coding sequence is TGTGCCAGCAGTTTAGATGGGGGTTCTTTCGGCTACGAGCAGTACTTC.

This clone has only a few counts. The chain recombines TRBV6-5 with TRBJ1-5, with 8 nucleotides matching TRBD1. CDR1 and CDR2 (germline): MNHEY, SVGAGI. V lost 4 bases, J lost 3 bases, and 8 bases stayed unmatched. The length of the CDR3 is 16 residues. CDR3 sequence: CASSSPLDRVNQPQHF. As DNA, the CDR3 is TGTGCCAGCAGTTCCCCCCTGGACAGGGTCAATCAGCCCCAGCATTTT.

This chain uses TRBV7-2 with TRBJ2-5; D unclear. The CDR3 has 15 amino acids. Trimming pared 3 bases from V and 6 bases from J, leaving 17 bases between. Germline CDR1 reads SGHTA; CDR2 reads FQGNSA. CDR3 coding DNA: TGTGCCAGCAGCTTGCCAGGCCACCCCGGACAGACCCAGTACTTC. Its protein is CASSLPGHPGQTQYF.

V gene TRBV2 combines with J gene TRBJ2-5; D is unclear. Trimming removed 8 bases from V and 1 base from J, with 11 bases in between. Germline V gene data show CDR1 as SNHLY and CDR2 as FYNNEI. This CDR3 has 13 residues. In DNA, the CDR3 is TGTGCCAGCCAGGTGGGCAGCCAAGAGACCCAGTACTTC. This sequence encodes CASQVGSQETQYF.

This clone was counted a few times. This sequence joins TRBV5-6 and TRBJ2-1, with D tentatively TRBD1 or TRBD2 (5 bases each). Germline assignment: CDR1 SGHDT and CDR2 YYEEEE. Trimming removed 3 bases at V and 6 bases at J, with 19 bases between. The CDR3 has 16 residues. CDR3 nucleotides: TGTGCCAGCAGCTCCACTTGGGGACGTTGGGGCAATGAGCAGTTCTTC. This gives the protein CASSSTWGRWGNEQFF.

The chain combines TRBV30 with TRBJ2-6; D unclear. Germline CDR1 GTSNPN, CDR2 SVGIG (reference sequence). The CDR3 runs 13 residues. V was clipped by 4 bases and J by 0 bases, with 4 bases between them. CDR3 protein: CAWKSSGANVLTF. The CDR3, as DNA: TGTGCCTGGAAAAGCTCTGGGGCCAACGTCCTGACTTTC.

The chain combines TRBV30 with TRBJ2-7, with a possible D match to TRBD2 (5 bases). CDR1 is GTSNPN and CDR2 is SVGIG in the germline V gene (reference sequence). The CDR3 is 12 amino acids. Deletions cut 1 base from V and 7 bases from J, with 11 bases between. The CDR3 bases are TGTGCCTGGAGTGCCCGTCCGGGGGAGCAGTACTTC. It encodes CAWSARPGEQYF.

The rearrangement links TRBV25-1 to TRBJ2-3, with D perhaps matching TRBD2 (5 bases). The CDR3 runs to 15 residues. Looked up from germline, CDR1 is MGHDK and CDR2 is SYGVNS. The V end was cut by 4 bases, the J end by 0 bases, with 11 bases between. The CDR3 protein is CASSGSSGSTDTQYF. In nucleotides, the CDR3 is TGTGCCAGCAGTGGTTCGAGCGGCAGCACAGATACGCAGTATTTT.

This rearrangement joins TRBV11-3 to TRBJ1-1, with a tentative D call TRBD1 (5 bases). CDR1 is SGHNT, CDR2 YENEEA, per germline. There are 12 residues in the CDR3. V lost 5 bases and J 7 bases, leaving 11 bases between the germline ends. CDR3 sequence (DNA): TGTGCCAGCAGCCGGGTGGGGGGTGAAGCTTTCTTT. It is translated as CASSRVGGEAFF.

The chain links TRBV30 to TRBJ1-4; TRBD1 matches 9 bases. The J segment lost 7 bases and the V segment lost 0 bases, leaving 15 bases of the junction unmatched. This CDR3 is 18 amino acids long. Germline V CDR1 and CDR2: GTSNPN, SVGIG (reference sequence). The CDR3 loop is CAWSVQLPGQGRGEKLFF. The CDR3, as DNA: TGTGCCTGGAGTGTCCAACTCCCCGGACAGGGGAGAGGTGAAAAACTGTTTTTT.

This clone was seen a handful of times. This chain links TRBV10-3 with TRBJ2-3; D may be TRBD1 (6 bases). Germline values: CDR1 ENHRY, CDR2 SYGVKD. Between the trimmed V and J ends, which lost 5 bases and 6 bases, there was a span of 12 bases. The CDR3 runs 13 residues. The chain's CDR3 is CAISPTTGDTQYF. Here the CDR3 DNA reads TGTGCCATCAGTCCTACCACAGGGGATACGCAGTATTTT.

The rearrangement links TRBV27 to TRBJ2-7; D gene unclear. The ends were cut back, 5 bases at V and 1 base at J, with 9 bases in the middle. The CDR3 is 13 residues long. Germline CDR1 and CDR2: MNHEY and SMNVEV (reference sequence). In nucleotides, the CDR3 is TGTGCCAGCAGTGCATTTGGTTCCTACGAGCAGTACTTC. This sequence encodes CASSAFGSYEQYF.

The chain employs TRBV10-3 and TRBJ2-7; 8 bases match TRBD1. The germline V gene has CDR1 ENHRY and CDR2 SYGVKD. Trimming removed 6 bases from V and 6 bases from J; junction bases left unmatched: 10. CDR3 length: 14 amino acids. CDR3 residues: CAIRPDRDGSEQYF. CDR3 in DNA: TGTGCCATCAGACCGGACAGGGACGGGAGCGAGCAGTACTTC.

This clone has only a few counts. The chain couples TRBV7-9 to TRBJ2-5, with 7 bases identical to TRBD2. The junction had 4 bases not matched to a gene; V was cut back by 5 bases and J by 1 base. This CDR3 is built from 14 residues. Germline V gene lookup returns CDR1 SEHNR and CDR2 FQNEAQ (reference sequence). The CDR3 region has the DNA TGTGCCAGCAGCCCATCGGGGGGCCAAGAGACCCAGTACTTC. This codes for CASSPSGGQETQYF.

The CDR3 is CSVEDNSQETQYF. The CDR3 nucleotides are TGCAGCGTTGAGGACAATAGTCAAGAGACCCAGTACTTC. The chain has TRBV29-1 and TRBJ2-5, with a tentative D call TRBD1 (5 bases). The CDR3 consists of 13 residues. V shed 3 bases and J shed 2 bases, with 10 bases lying between them. Germline CDR1 is SQVTM and CDR2 is ANQGSEA.

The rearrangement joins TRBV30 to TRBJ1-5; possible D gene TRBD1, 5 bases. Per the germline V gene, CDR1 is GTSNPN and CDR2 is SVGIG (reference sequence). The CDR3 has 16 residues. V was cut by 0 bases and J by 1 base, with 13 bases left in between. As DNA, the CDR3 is TGTGCCTGGAGTGTAGGGACCCCAGTAAGCAATCAGCCCCAGCATTTT. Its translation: CAWSVGTPVSNQPQHF.

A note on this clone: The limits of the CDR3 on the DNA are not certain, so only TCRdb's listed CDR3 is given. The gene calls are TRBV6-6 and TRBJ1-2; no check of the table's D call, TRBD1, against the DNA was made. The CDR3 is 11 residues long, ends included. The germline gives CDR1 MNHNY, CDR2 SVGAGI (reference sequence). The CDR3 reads CASSFGQGNTF.

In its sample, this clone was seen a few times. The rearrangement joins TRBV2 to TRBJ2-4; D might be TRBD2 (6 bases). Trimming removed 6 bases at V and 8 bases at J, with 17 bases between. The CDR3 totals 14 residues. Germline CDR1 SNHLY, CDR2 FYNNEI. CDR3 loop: CASSLTRGEDIQYF. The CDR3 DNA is TGTGCCAGCAGCTTGACTCGCGGGGAGGACATTCAGTACTTC.

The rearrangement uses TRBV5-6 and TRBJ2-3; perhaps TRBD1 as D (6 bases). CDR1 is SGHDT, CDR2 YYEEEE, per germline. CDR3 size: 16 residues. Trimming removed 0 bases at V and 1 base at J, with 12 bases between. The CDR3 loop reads CASSLVQGRGTDTQYF. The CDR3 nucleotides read TGTGCCAGCAGCTTGGTTCAGGGGCGAGGCACAGATACGCAGTATTTT.

Written as DNA, the CDR3 is TGTGCCAGCAGGGCTCCTGGGTTTAAGTCCGAGCAGTACTTC. The encoded protein is CASRAPGFKSEQYF. The genes are TRBV6-1 and TRBJ2-7; D not certain. Trimming cost V 6 bases and J 6 bases, with 18 bases left between them. The CDR3 spans 14 residues. CDR1 is MNHNS and CDR2 is SASEGT in the germline V gene.

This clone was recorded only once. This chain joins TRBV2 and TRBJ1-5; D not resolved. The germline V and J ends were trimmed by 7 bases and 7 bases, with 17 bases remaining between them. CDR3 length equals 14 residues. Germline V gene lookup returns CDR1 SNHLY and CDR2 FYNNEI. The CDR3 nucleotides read TGTGCCAGCAATGAGCGGGATAGGAACCAGCCCCAGCATTTT. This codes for CASNERDRNQPQHF.

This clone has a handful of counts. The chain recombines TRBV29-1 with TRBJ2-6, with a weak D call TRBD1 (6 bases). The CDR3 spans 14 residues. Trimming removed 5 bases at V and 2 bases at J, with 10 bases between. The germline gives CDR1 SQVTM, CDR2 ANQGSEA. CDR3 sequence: CSVLRDTGANVLTF. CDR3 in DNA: TGCAGCGTTCTCCGGGACACTGGGGCCAACGTCCTGACTTTC.

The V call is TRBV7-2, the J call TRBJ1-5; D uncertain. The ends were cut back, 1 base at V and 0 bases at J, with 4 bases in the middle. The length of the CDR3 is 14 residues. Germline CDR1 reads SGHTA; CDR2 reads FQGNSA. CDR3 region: CASSLVDSNQPQHF. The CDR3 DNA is TGTGCCAGCAGCTTAGTGGATAGCAATCAGCCCCAGCATTTT.

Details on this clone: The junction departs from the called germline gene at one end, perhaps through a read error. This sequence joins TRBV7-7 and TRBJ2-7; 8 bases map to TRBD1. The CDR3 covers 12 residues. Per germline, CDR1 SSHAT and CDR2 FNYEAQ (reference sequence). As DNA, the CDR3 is TGTGCTAGCAGCCCGGACAGGGTGGAGCAGTACTTC. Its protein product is CASSPDRVEQYF.

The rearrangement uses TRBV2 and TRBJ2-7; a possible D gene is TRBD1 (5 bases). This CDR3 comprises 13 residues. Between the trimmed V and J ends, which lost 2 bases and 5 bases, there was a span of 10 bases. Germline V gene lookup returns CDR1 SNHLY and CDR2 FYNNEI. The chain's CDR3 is CASSERQKNEQYF. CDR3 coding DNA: TGTGCCAGCAGTGAACGACAGAAGAACGAGCAGTACTTC.

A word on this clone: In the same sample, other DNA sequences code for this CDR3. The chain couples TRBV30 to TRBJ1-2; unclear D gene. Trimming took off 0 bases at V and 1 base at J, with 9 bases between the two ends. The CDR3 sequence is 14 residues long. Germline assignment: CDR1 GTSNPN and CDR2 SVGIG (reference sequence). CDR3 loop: CAWSVRRVNYGYTF. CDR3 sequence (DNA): TGTGCCTGGAGTGTACGAAGGGTTAACTATGGCTACACCTTC.